This T cell receptor (beta chain) appears in the sequencing data of a study of CD8 T cells in Susac syndrome. Study context: Patients with Susac syndrome were, at the time of blood collection, therapy-naive, maintained on corticosteroids, or maintained on intravenous immunoglobulin alone. Findings of the study overall: CD8+ clonal expansion in Susac peaked in TEMRA cells and active patients. The study identified sixteen and five Susac-specific public clones in total CD8+ and CD8+ TEMRA repertoires.

The CDR3 has 15 residues. Germline V lookup: CDR1 LGHNA, CDR2 YSLEER. Trimming stripped 1 base from V and 2 bases from J, with 11 bases between. When the RNA was reverse transcribed, random hexamers were used with an input of roughly 0.45 to 1 ug. Multiplex PCR with immunoSEQ amplified the TCR beta CDR3 across 54 Vbeta and 13 Jbeta. TCRdb used MiXCR to reprocess the immunoSEQ multiplex PCR reads, holding one entry per CDR3 protein. Of 100,000 to 150,000 distinct CDR3 sequences listed, approximately 96% were seen once; the top ten hold 0.21%. In regard to this clonotype: Its antigen is currently unknown.

The source is a human donor with Susac syndrome. This sequence joins TRBV4-3 and TRBJ1-1, with a tentative D call TRBD1 (6 bases). The sample was CD8+ T cells from PBMCs. Here the CDR3 DNA reads TGCGCCAGCAGCCAAGTGTTGACAGGTAACACTGAAGCTTTCTTT. Amino acid sequence: CASSQVLTGNTEAFF.